This T cell receptor (beta chain) derives from a study of persistence of HIV-infected CD4 T cells. Lysates of CMV-infected fibroblasts at 9 to 10 ug/mL stimulated these cells. Responding CD4+ T cells were sorted by upregulation of both CD40 ligand and CD69. Donors were HIV-1-infected adults who began suppressive ART during chronic infection. As concerns this clone: Its antigen remains unknown.

Germline values: CDR1 MNHEY, CDR2 SMNVEV (reference sequence). Trimming took 3 bases from V and 4 from J, leaving 12 bases between them. This CDR3 has 14 residues. Study outcomes and limitations: Compared with CD3/CD28-stimulated cells, CMV- and Gag-responding cells showed lower TCRbeta richness. Rare CMV-responding cells carrying HIV-1 proviruses were not analyzed separately for TCR.

This was the immunoSEQ version 4 assay in survey mode. Some clones are missing from TCRdb's copy, which holds only in-frame ones; the method was immunoSEQ multiplex PCR. The sample includes approximately 12,000 clones, approximately 75% seen only once; the top ten take approximately 18%. The chain uses TRBV27 and TRBJ1-1; TRBD1 might be the D (6 bases). The clonotype comes from an adult man with HIV who was CMV-seropositive. The sequenced sample was CD4+ T cells sorted from PBMCs after approximately 19-hour stimulation, obtained from a patient who received antiretroviral therapy. The CDR3 is CASSFPGAVTEAFF. For the CDR3, the DNA is TGTGCCAGCAGTTTTCCGGGGGCCGTCACTGAAGCTTTCTTT.